The clone carrying this T cell receptor (beta chain) was seen more than once but under ten times. The ends were cut back, 3 bases at V and 6 bases at J, with 18 bases in the middle. Germline CDR1 is ENHRY and CDR2 is SYGVKD. CDR3 length: 15 residues. Original methodology: Nucleated cell counts were estimated from reference gene primer amplification. This table comes from immunoSEQ multiplex PCR, and its TCRdb copy is limited to in-frame clones, with some not included. V and J calls plus clone size are reproduced from that table; the DNA served to infer D and trimming. The table records 60,000 or so clones, 65% to 85% of them present only once. These data belong to a study of blood T cell repertoires in COVID-19. Turning to the study itself: The origin of the acute and convalescent COVID-19 samples was the United States, Italy and Spain. PBMCs, B-cell-depleted T cells, or T cells provided the cDNA or gDNA that made up the material.

The V call is TRBV10-3, the J call TRBJ2-7, with D possibly matching TRBD2 (6 bases). The clonotype originates from a human donor in a cohort sampled during active COVID-19. Sample: peripheral blood. The CDR3 reads CAISDRDSGSGEQYF. The CDR3 DNA sequence: TGTGCCATCAGTGATCGGGACTCCGGGTCGGGCGAGCAGTACTTC.